What follows are 21 T cell receptor beta chains derived from one specimen sequenced in a study of T-cell reconstitution after alpha-beta-depleted transplantation in children. Library preparation (for TCRbeta) was performed with unique molecular identifiers. TCRdb reprocessed the PCR reads via MiXCR and lists one record per CDR3 protein. This table has 550,000 to 800,000 distinct CDR3 sequences, less than 15% appearing once. The specimen was PBMCs, collected before TCRalphabeta/CD19-depleted stem cell transplant. These receptors were collected from a girl aged 2 to 10 with congenital amegakaryocytic thrombocytopenia, due to receive a stem cell transplant.

The sample holds many counts of this clonotype. This chain uses TRBV20-1 with TRBJ1-1; D not resolved. CDR3 length equals 14 residues. Germline values: CDR1 DFQATT, CDR2 SNEGSKA (reference sequence). V lost 6 bases and J 5 bases, leaving 19 bases between the germline ends. CDR3: CSARPMRAGTEAFF. The CDR3 DNA sequence: TGCAGTGCGCGACCCATGCGGGCGGGGACTGAAGCTTTCTTT.

This chain links TRBV12-3 or TRBV12-4 with TRBJ2-1; D perhaps matches TRBD2 (7 bases). Trimming cost V 2 bases and J 0 bases, with 20 bases left between them. The CDR3 is 19 residues long. The CDR3 DNA reads TGTGCCAGCAGTTTAAGGGGGGGAGGGCAGCGAAACTCCTACAATGAGCAGTTCTTC. Its translation is CASSLRGGGQRNSYNEQFF.

This clonotype was observed many times. The chain joins TRBV5-1 to TRBJ1-3; no definite D call. CDR3 length: 13 residues. Per the germline V gene, CDR1 is SGHRS and CDR2 is YFSETQ. V dropped 0 bases and J dropped 3 bases, with 4 bases sitting between them. The CDR3 loop is CASSLDNGNTIYF. The CDR3 bases are TGCGCCAGCAGCTTGGACAATGGAAACACCATATATTTT.

This clonotype was detected many times. CDR3 residues: CSARGPGLASNEQFF. The CDR3 DNA follows: TGCAGTGCTAGAGGACCGGGACTAGCGAGCAATGAGCAGTTCTTC. V is TRBV20-1 and J is TRBJ2-1; 10 bases align to TRBD2. From germline, CDR1 is DFQATT and CDR2 SNEGSKA (reference sequence). The ends lost 1 base at V and 6 bases at J; junction bases unmatched: 6. The CDR3 length is 15 residues.

This clonotype was observed a handful of times. The chain is built from TRBV29-1 and TRBJ2-7; D could derive from TRBD1 or TRBD2 (5 bases each). Germline lookup yields CDR1 SQVTM and CDR2 ANQGSEA. The V gene lost 3 bases and the J gene lost 5 bases, with 8 bases spanning the gap. The CDR3 is made up of 11 amino acids. CDR3 protein: CSVDWGNEQYF. CDR3 nucleotide sequence: TGCAGCGTTGATTGGGGGAACGAGCAGTACTTC.

This clonotype has just a few counts. The rearrangement links TRBV15 to TRBJ2-5, with 10 nucleotides matching TRBD1. This CDR3 has 16 amino acids. The trim removed 2 bases at V and 4 bases at J, leaving 7 bases unmatched. The germline CDR1 and CDR2 sequences are LNHNV and YYDKDF (reference sequence). The CDR3 nucleotides read TGTGCCACCAGCAGATTTGGACAGGGGGTTGGAGAGACCCAGTACTTC. This gives the protein CATSRFGQGVGETQYF.

The chain links TRBV20-1 to TRBJ2-4, with D possibly being TRBD1 or TRBD2 (5 bases each). CDR3 length: 13 residues. The V gene lost 0 bases and the J gene lost 6 bases, with 9 bases spanning the gap. The V gene's germline CDR1 is DFQATT and CDR2 SNEGSKA (reference sequence). The CDR3 protein is CSARDTGRNIQYF. CDR3 nucleotides: TGCAGTGCTAGAGATACGGGACGAAACATTCAGTACTTC.

In regard to this clonotype: A much larger clone is a single base away; this may be a read error. The rearrangement joins TRBV20-1 to TRBJ2-1, with a tentative D call TRBD2 (6 bases). Germline V gene sequence: CDR1 DFQATT, CDR2 SNEGSKA (reference sequence). Trimming pared 1 base from V and 7 bases from J, leaving 11 bases between. CDR3 size: 13 residues. The CDR3 loop is CSARAWRGNEQFF. The CDR3, as DNA: TGCAGTGCTAGAGCGTGGAGGGGAAATGAGCAGTTCTTC.

This clonotype has a count of ten or more. The chain has TRBV12-3 or TRBV12-4 and TRBJ2-5; D may be TRBD1 or TRBD2 (5 bases each). This CDR3 is 13 amino acids long. Trimming cost V 3 bases and J 6 bases, with 11 bases left between them. CDR3 loop: CASSFTGRKTQYF. DNA of the CDR3: TGTGCCAGCAGTTTCACGGGACGTAAGACCCAGTACTTC.

This clonotype was counted between two and nine times. The chain has TRBV4-1 and TRBJ2-7, with unresolved D. The CDR3 runs 13 residues. Germline assignment: CDR1 MGHRA and CDR2 YSYEKL. The V and J ends lost 1 base and 6 bases respectively, with 10 bases between them. The CDR3 loop reads CASSQVRVSEQYF. CDR3 DNA: TGCGCCAGCAGCCAAGTCCGAGTGAGCGAGCAGTACTTC.

This clonotype has at least ten counts. This rearrangement joins TRBV12-3 or TRBV12-4 to TRBJ1-5; D is unresolved. Deletions cut 5 bases from V and 4 bases from J, with 6 bases between. The CDR3 has 12 residues. The CDR3 is CASSVTNQPQHF. The CDR3 bases are TGTGCCAGCAGTGTCACGAATCAGCCCCAGCATTTT.

This clonotype was counted a few times. The rearrangement links TRBV5-1 to TRBJ1-5; the D is unclear. The CDR3 is made up of 13 amino acids. The germline V gene has CDR1 SGHRS and CDR2 YFSETQ. Trimming cost V 5 bases and J 5 bases, with 11 bases left between them. CDR3 region: CASRKAGDQPQHF. In nucleotides, the CDR3 is TGCGCCAGCAGAAAGGCAGGTGATCAGCCCCAGCATTTT.

This clonotype was counted many times. The chain combines TRBV20-1 with TRBJ2-1; D remains ambiguous. This CDR3 is 15 amino acids long. Trimming removed 0 bases at V and 4 bases at J, with 13 bases between. Germline CDR1 DFQATT, CDR2 SNEGSKA (reference sequence). The CDR3 DNA follows: TGCAGTGCTAGAGAGCCGCGCGGACCTTACAATGAGCAGTTCTTC. It yields the protein CSAREPRGPYNEQFF.

The V gene is TRBV29-1, the J gene TRBJ2-1; 8 bases line up with TRBD1. Germline lookup yields CDR1 SQVTM and CDR2 ANQGSEA. The CDR3 totals 17 residues. After removal of 4 bases from V and 3 bases from J, the junction contained 14 bases not matched to a gene. CDR3 region: CSVVESRGPQLYNEQFF. CDR3 DNA sequence: TGCAGCGTTGTTGAGTCCAGGGGGCCTCAGCTCTACAATGAGCAGTTCTTC.

This clonotype was counted at least ten times. V gene TRBV5-1 combines with J gene TRBJ1-1; the match to TRBD1 covers 12 bases. J gave up 4 bases and V 4 bases, and 8 bases lay outside the gene matches. The CDR3 is 16 residues long. CDR1 is SGHRS, CDR2 YFSETQ, per germline. CDR3 region: CASSISPGQGATEAFF. The CDR3 DNA reads as TGCGCCAGCAGCATATCCCCGGGACAGGGGGCCACTGAAGCTTTCTTT.

This clonotype has at least ten counts. The chain links TRBV29-1 to TRBJ1-1; no firm D call. The V and J ends lost 6 bases and 0 bases respectively, with 5 bases between them. Germline-derived CDR1 and CDR2 are SQVTM and ANQGSEA. This CDR3 is 11 amino acids long. CDR3 loop: CSVTMNTEAFF. The CDR3, as DNA: TGCAGCGTGACTATGAACACTGAAGCTTTCTTT.

V is TRBV30 and J is TRBJ1-2; D not certain. V was pared by 5 bases and J by 4 bases, with 20 bases between. CDR1 is GTSNPN, CDR2 SVGIG, per germline (reference sequence). This CDR3 region has 15 residues. The CDR3: CAWSPPQVDIYGYTF. The CDR3 nucleotides are TGTGCCTGGTCTCCCCCGCAGGTTGACATCTATGGCTACACCTTC.

This clonotype was picked up many times. The chain is built from TRBV4-2 and TRBJ2-2; no clear D gene. V lost 4 bases and J lost 1, with 13 bases in between. The CDR3 is made up of 16 amino acids. The V gene's germline CDR1 is LGHNA and CDR2 YNFKEQ. The CDR3 loop reads CASSPETRVNTGELFF. CDR3 DNA sequence: TGTGCCAGCAGCCCTGAGACAAGGGTGAACACCGGGGAGCTGTTTTTT.

This clonotype was detected ten times or more. This chain uses TRBV29-1 with TRBJ1-1; perhaps TRBD1 as D (5 bases). The CDR3 consists of 13 residues. V lost 6 bases and J 0 bases, leaving 11 bases between the germline ends. CDR1 is SQVTM, CDR2 ANQGSEA, per germline. The CDR3 region is CSVRDGLNTEAFF. The CDR3 DNA reads TGCAGCGTCAGGGACGGTCTGAACACTGAAGCTTTCTTT.

This clonotype showed up many times. The chain is built from TRBV5-6 and TRBJ2-4; 11 bases are a match to TRBD2. This CDR3 contains 17 residues. In germline, CDR1 is SGHDT, CDR2 YYEEEE. J was trimmed by 0 bases and V by 1 base; bases with no gene match: 3. CDR3 in amino acids: CASSLQGLAVAKNIQYF. CDR3 in DNA: TGTGCCAGCAGCTTGCAGGGACTAGCGGTAGCCAAAAACATTCAGTACTTC.

This clonotype was observed many times. This chain links TRBV15 with TRBJ1-4; no clear D. CDR1 and CDR2 from the germline V gene are LNHNV and YYDKDF (reference sequence). The CDR3 is 15 amino acids. Trimming shortened V by 3 bases and J by 6 bases, and 14 bases separated the two germline ends. CDR3 in amino acids: CATSRSSNTYEKLFF. Written as DNA, the CDR3 is TGTGCCACCAGCAGGAGTTCGAACACGTATGAAAAACTGTTTTTT.